This T cell receptor (beta chain) was identified in a study of blood T cells in healthy people across ages. Study findings and constraints: Estimates based on one million T cells were treated as lower bounds.

A second PCR of 7 to 11 cycles used a sample-barcoded 5' primer and a J-beta primer mix. One entry per CDR3 protein, called by TCRdb with MiXCR from the 5' RACE reads. This table has approximately 780,000 distinct CDR3 sequences, 25% to 30% appearing once. Worth noting for this clonotype: Its antigen is not identified.

Germline CDR1 and CDR2: SGHRS and YFSETQ. The CDR3 runs 14 residues. In addition, the sample was reused for a study of T cells of mothers and their children.

This receptor was obtained from a boy between 5 and 17 years old in good health. The chain combines TRBV5-1 with TRBJ2-5, with D perhaps matching TRBD1 (5 bases). The DNA end favors TRBJ2-1, so the J call may be wrong. Source material: blood. The CDR3 DNA reads TGCGCCAGCAGCGGATTGACGACAGACAATGAGCAGTTCTTC. This encodes CASSGLTTDNEQFF.